One T cell receptor beta chain is described in this entry. These data are taken from a study of blood T cell repertoires in COVID-19. Looking at the study overall: Donors in the United States, Italy and Spain gave samples during acute or convalescent COVID-19. PBMCs, B-cell-depleted T cells, or T cells were the source of the cDNA or gDNA that made up the material.

Enrollment of patients from Seattle took place during active infection, with longitudinal follow-up. Original processing methods: Estimation of nucleated cell counts relied on the amplification of reference gene primers. The protocol was immunoSEQ multiplex PCR, while the TCRdb copy is restricted to in-frame clones and leaves out a portion. V, J and clone size are those of that table, while D and trimming were read from the DNA. The sample contains about 370,000 clones, 89% of which appear only once. V trimming: 6 bases; J trimming: 9 bases; junction bases outside the gene matches: 11. Germline loops: CDR1 MDHEN, CDR2 SYDVKM. The CDR3 has 14 amino acids.

V usage is TRBV28 and J usage is TRBJ1-5, with TRBD1 matching over 7 bases. This TCR was sampled from a woman in her thirties with COVID-19, enrolled during active disease. Sequenced: peripheral blood. This CDR3 reads CASRGDRVSLPQHF. The CDR3 bases are TGTGCCAGCAGGGGAGACAGGGTGAGTCTGCCCCAGCATTTT.